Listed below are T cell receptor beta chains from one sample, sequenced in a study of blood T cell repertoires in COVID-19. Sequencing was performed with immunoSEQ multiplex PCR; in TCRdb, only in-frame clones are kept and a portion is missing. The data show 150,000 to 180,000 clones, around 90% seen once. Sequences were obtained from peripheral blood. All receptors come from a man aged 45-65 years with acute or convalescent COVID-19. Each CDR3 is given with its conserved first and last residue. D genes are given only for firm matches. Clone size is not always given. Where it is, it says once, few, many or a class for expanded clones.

cdr3_nt: TGTGCCAGCAGGGCAGGCCAACGGGGGGAGACCCAGTACTTC; cdr3_aa: CASRAGQRGETQYF; j_call: TRBJ2-5; v_call: TRBV6-4; clone_size: once; d_call: NA
cdr3_nt: TGTGCCAGCAGCCCACAGTGGGGAGGGGGCACTGAAGCTTTCTTT; cdr3_aa: CASSPQWGGGTEAFF; j_call: TRBJ1-1; v_call: TRBV11-1; clone_size: NA; d_call: NA
cdr3_nt: TGTGCCAGCAGCTTAGAGGCAGGCTGGGCTGAAGCTTTCTTT; cdr3_aa: CASSLEAGWAEAFF; j_call: TRBJ1-1; v_call: TRBV7-8; clone_size: NA; d_call: NA
cdr3_nt: TGTGCCAGCAGCTTATTAGGATCAGGGGGGAGGACCACTGAAGCTTTCTTT; cdr3_aa: CASSLLGSGGRTTEAFF; j_call: TRBJ1-1; v_call: TRBV7-8; clone_size: NA; d_call: TRBD1
cdr3_nt: TGTGCCTGGAGTCCTAGCGGGAGCGTGACCCAGTACTTC; cdr3_aa: CAWSPSGSVTQYF; j_call: TRBJ2-5; v_call: TRBV30; clone_size: NA; d_call: TRBD2
cdr3_nt: TGTGCCAGCAGCGTAGGAGGAGGGGGCTCTGAAAAACTGTTTTTT; cdr3_aa: CASSVGGGGSEKLFF; j_call: TRBJ1-4; v_call: TRBV9; clone_size: NA; d_call: TRBD1
cdr3_nt: TGTGCCAGCAGTTTTGGACCGACGAGGGGAGGGGGCTACACCTTC; cdr3_aa: CASSFGPTRGGGYTF; j_call: TRBJ1-2; v_call: TRBV27; clone_size: NA; d_call: NA
cdr3_nt: TGTGCCAGCAGTGACCCCCGGGGATCGGGGGAGACCCAGTACTTC; cdr3_aa: CASSDPRGSGETQYF; j_call: TRBJ2-5; v_call: TRBV2; clone_size: NA; d_call: NA
cdr3_nt: TGTGCCAGCAGTGGGACTAGCCCCGGGGAGCTGTTTTTT; cdr3_aa: CASSGTSPGELFF; j_call: TRBJ2-2; v_call: TRBV2; clone_size: NA; d_call: TRBD2
cdr3_nt: TGTGCCAGCAGTGAAGCGATGACAGTGAGTGGCTACACCTTC; cdr3_aa: CASSEAMTVSGYTF; j_call: TRBJ1-2; v_call: TRBV2; clone_size: NA; d_call: NA
cdr3_nt: TGCAGTGCTAGTGGACAGGGTCAGGGGACCCAGTACTTC; cdr3_aa: CSASGQGQGTQYF; j_call: TRBJ2-5; v_call: TRBV20-1; clone_size: NA; d_call: TRBD1
cdr3_nt: TGTGCCTGGACCCTAGGCGTGGGGGGGACTGAAGCTTTCTTT; cdr3_aa: CAWTLGVGGTEAFF; j_call: TRBJ1-1; v_call: TRBV30; clone_size: NA; d_call: NA
cdr3_nt: TGTGCCAGCAGTCGACACGGGGTAAAGGGGGCCTATGGCTACACCTTC; cdr3_aa: CASSRHGVKGAYGYTF; j_call: TRBJ1-2; v_call: TRBV28; clone_size: NA; d_call: TRBD1
cdr3_nt: TGTGCCAGCAGTGAAGCGCTCTTTAAGGGACAGGGGAAGCAGTTCTTC; cdr3_aa: CASSEALFKGQGKQFF; j_call: TRBJ2-1; v_call: TRBV2; clone_size: NA; d_call: TRBD1
cdr3_nt: TGTGCCAGCAAGGATGGCGGGAGGATGAGAGCCGAGCAGTACTTC; cdr3_aa: CASKDGGRMRAEQYF; j_call: TRBJ2-7; v_call: TRBV6-5; clone_size: NA; d_call: TRBD2
cdr3_nt: TGTGCCAGCAGCCAAAGCTGGACAGGGGGTATCGCTTTCTTT; cdr3_aa: CASSQSWTGGIAFF; j_call: TRBJ1-1; v_call: TRBV14; clone_size: once; d_call: TRBD1
cdr3_nt: TGCGCCAGCATGAGACAGGGGTACAATGAGCAGTTCTTC; cdr3_aa: CASMRQGYNEQFF; j_call: TRBJ2-1; v_call: TRBV5-1; clone_size: NA; d_call: TRBD1
cdr3_nt: TGTGCCATCAGTGAGTCGAAAGGGCAGGGGACCCAGTACTTC; cdr3_aa: CAISESKGQGTQYF; j_call: TRBJ2-5; v_call: TRBV10-3; clone_size: NA; d_call: NA
cdr3_nt: TGTGCCAGCAGTCCTGGGACTAGCGGGGTCCAAGAGACCCAGTACTTC; cdr3_aa: CASSPGTSGVQETQYF; j_call: TRBJ2-5; v_call: TRBV28; clone_size: once; d_call: TRBD2
cdr3_nt: TGTGCCAGCAGACTAGACAGGTTGGCCACTGAAGCTTTCTTT; cdr3_aa: CASRLDRLATEAFF; j_call: TRBJ1-1; v_call: TRBV27; clone_size: NA; d_call: NA
cdr3_nt: TGCAGCGTTGTGGGACAGAGGTCTCCCCTGAACACTGAAGCTTTCTTT; cdr3_aa: CSVVGQRSPLNTEAFF; j_call: TRBJ1-1; v_call: TRBV29-1; clone_size: NA; d_call: TRBD1
cdr3_nt: TGCGCCAGCAGCCAAGGGAGGGGGCAGGGGGCAGGCTATGGCTACACCTTC; cdr3_aa: CASSQGRGQGAGYGYTF; j_call: TRBJ1-2; v_call: TRBV4-1; clone_size: few; d_call: TRBD1
cdr3_nt: TGTGCCAGCAGCGATTCAGGGGGCGGGCCACCAAATGAAAAACTGTTTTTT; cdr3_aa: CASSDSGGGPPNEKLFF; j_call: TRBJ1-4; v_call: TRBV9; clone_size: NA; d_call: TRBD1
cdr3_nt: TGTGCCAGTATACAGGGGGCTGGAGATACGCAGTATTTT; cdr3_aa: CASIQGAGDTQYF; j_call: TRBJ2-3; v_call: TRBV12-3/TRBV12-4; clone_size: NA; d_call: TRBD1
cdr3_nt: TGTGCCAGCAGTTTTGCGGGGGGCCCCACAGATACGCAGTATTTT; cdr3_aa: CASSFAGGPTDTQYF; j_call: TRBJ2-3; v_call: TRBV27; clone_size: NA; d_call: TRBD2
cdr3_nt: TGTGCCAGCAGCTTAGCAGGGCACGAGCAGTACTTC; cdr3_aa: CASSLAGHEQYF; j_call: TRBJ2-7; v_call: TRBV11-2; clone_size: NA; d_call: NA
cdr3_nt: TGCAGCGTAAAAAGGGGGTCGACAGATACGCAGTATTTT; cdr3_aa: CSVKRGSTDTQYF; j_call: TRBJ2-3; v_call: TRBV29-1; clone_size: NA; d_call: NA
cdr3_nt: TGTGCCAGCAGGACTGGGAGTAGGTACGAGCAGTACTTC; cdr3_aa: CASRTGSRYEQYF; j_call: TRBJ2-7; v_call: TRBV28; clone_size: NA; d_call: NA
cdr3_nt: TGTGCCAGCAGCCCAACAGGGAACCAAGAGACCCAGTACTTC; cdr3_aa: CASSPTGNQETQYF; j_call: TRBJ2-5; v_call: TRBV7-3; clone_size: NA; d_call: NA
cdr3_nt: TGTGCCAGCAGCTCAGGGGGCGCGGTTCCCGGGGAGCTGTTTTTT; cdr3_aa: CASSSGGAVPGELFF; j_call: TRBJ2-2; v_call: TRBV5-4; clone_size: NA; d_call: TRBD1
cdr3_nt: TGTGCCAGCAGCCTCGGACAGTATGAAAAACTGTTTTTT; cdr3_aa: CASSLGQYEKLFF; j_call: TRBJ1-4; v_call: TRBV27; clone_size: NA; d_call: NA
cdr3_nt: TGTGCCAGCAGCAGCCAGGCGAACACTGAAGCTTTCTTT; cdr3_aa: CASSSQANTEAFF; j_call: TRBJ1-1; v_call: TRBV9; clone_size: NA; d_call: NA
cdr3_nt: TGTGCCAGCAGTTTATTTGGAGGGGTGGGGAATGAGCAGTTCTTC; cdr3_aa: CASSLFGGVGNEQFF; j_call: TRBJ2-1; v_call: TRBV27; clone_size: NA; d_call: NA
cdr3_nt: TGTGCCAGCAGCCCTGGGACTCGACCGATTGAGCAGTTCTTC; cdr3_aa: CASSPGTRPIEQFF; j_call: TRBJ2-1; v_call: TRBV14; clone_size: NA; d_call: NA
cdr3_nt: TGTGCCAGCAGCGTACAAGCGGGAGGCACCGGGGAGCTGTTTTTT; cdr3_aa: CASSVQAGGTGELFF; j_call: TRBJ2-2; v_call: TRBV9; clone_size: NA; d_call: TRBD2
cdr3_nt: TGTGCCAGCAGCTTCATTGGGGGGACAGGGAGGATGAACACTGAAGCTTTCTTT; cdr3_aa: CASSFIGGTGRMNTEAFF; j_call: TRBJ1-1; v_call: TRBV11-2; clone_size: NA; d_call: TRBD1
cdr3_nt: TGTGCCAGCAGCCAGGGACACTATAATTCACCCCTCCACTTT; cdr3_aa: CASSQGHYNSPLHF; j_call: TRBJ1-6; v_call: TRBV9; clone_size: NA; d_call: NA
cdr3_nt: TGCGCCAGCAGCCTTGACAGGACTAATCAGCCCCAGCATTTT; cdr3_aa: CASSLDRTNQPQHF; j_call: TRBJ1-5; v_call: TRBV4-1; clone_size: NA; d_call: NA
cdr3_nt: TGTGCCAGCAGCTTAGGCTTTTCGGGAGCAGCAGATACGCAGTATTTT; cdr3_aa: CASSLGFSGAADTQYF; j_call: TRBJ2-3; v_call: TRBV7-9; clone_size: NA; d_call: NA
cdr3_nt: TGCGCCAGCAGCTCTAGAGGAAATTCACCCCTCCACTTT; cdr3_aa: CASSSRGNSPLHF; j_call: TRBJ1-6; v_call: TRBV5-1; clone_size: NA; d_call: NA
cdr3_nt: TGTGCCAGTAGTAGCTATGTCCCCGATCAGCCCCAGCATTTT; cdr3_aa: CASSSYVPDQPQHF; j_call: TRBJ1-5; v_call: TRBV19; clone_size: NA; d_call: NA
cdr3_nt: TGTGCCAGCTCACCCGGGGGGCCTGAGGTTCAGCCCCAGCATTTT; cdr3_aa: CASSPGGPEVQPQHF; j_call: TRBJ1-5; v_call: TRBV18; clone_size: NA; d_call: NA
cdr3_nt: TGTGCCAGCAGCCCTCTCTCAGGGACAGGTCAGCCCCAGCATTTT; cdr3_aa: CASSPLSGTGQPQHF; j_call: TRBJ1-5; v_call: TRBV28; clone_size: NA; d_call: TRBD1
cdr3_nt: TGTGCCAGCAGTACGACAGGGGGGATGAACACTGAAGCTTTCTTT; cdr3_aa: CASSTTGGMNTEAFF; j_call: TRBJ1-1; v_call: TRBV27; clone_size: few; d_call: TRBD1
cdr3_nt: TGTGCCAGCAGCATACAGGGGCTGGGTTCACCCCTCCACTTT; cdr3_aa: CASSIQGLGSPLHF; j_call: TRBJ1-6; v_call: TRBV7-9; clone_size: NA; d_call: TRBD1
cdr3_nt: TGTGCCAGCAGCTTACAGGGAGGAGGCGCAGATACGCAGTATTTT; cdr3_aa: CASSLQGGGADTQYF; j_call: TRBJ2-3; v_call: TRBV7-9; clone_size: NA; d_call: NA
cdr3_nt: TGCGCCAGCAGCCGGGACAGGGGGAATGGGGAAAAACTGTTTTTT; cdr3_aa: CASSRDRGNGEKLFF; j_call: TRBJ1-4; v_call: TRBV5-1; clone_size: NA; d_call: TRBD1
cdr3_nt: TGTGCCATCAGTGGAGCGAAGTATCAGCCCCAGCATTTT; cdr3_aa: CAISGAKYQPQHF; j_call: TRBJ1-5; v_call: TRBV10-3; clone_size: NA; d_call: NA
cdr3_nt: TGTGCCAGCAGTTACTCGTTTGTGAGGAGCACTGAAGCTTTCTTT; cdr3_aa: CASSYSFVRSTEAFF; j_call: TRBJ1-1; v_call: TRBV6-5; clone_size: NA; d_call: NA
cdr3_nt: TGTGCCAGCAGTGAATATTCGGGGTACGAGCAGTACTTC; cdr3_aa: CASSEYSGYEQYF; j_call: TRBJ2-7; v_call: TRBV2; clone_size: NA; d_call: NA
cdr3_nt: TGTGCCAGCAGCCCAGGACTAGCGGGTTACATGGAGCAGTTCTTC; cdr3_aa: CASSPGLAGYMEQFF; j_call: TRBJ2-1; v_call: TRBV11-2; clone_size: NA; d_call: TRBD2
cdr3_nt: TGTGCCAGCAGCCATGGGACAGGCCAGGATACGCAGTATTTT; cdr3_aa: CASSHGTGQDTQYF; j_call: TRBJ2-3; v_call: TRBV27; clone_size: NA; d_call: TRBD1
cdr3_nt: TGTGCCAGCAGCCAAGAGTTTTGGCTACAGGGGCACTCAAGGAACACCGGGGAGCTGTTTTTT; cdr3_aa: CASSQEFWLQGHSRNTGELFF; j_call: TRBJ2-2; v_call: TRBV4-2; clone_size: NA; d_call: TRBD1
cdr3_nt: TGCGCCAGCAGCCAAGATCTTTGGGACAGGGGATATTTCCCTGAAGCTTTCTTT; cdr3_aa: CASSQDLWDRGYFPEAFF; j_call: TRBJ1-1; v_call: TRBV4-1; clone_size: NA; d_call: TRBD1